The 8 T cell receptor beta chains below all came from one sample that was sequenced in a study of CD8+ T cells in alopecia areata. Following RNA extraction, reverse transcription yielded cDNA that acted as the sequencing template. TCRdb keeps only in-frame clones here, not all; method: immunoSEQ multiplex PCR. The sample holds tens of thousands of clones, about 70% seen once. Sample treatment: oral pan-JAK inhibitor, 5-10 mg twice daily. This specimen consisted of CD8+ T cells sorted from blood, obtained between weeks 43 and 45, from a patient treated with tofacitinib. Source of these receptors: a human donor with alopecia areata.

The CDR3 bases are TGTGCCAGCAGCTTTTTAGCAGATACGCAGTATTTT. Encoded protein: CASSFLADTQYF. This sequence joins TRBV7-9 and TRBJ2-3; D gene uncertain. V was clipped by 3 bases and J by 4 bases, with 5 bases between them. CDR1 SEHNR and CDR2 FQNEAQ come from the germline V gene (reference sequence). CDR3 length: 12 amino acids.

The chain links TRBV19 to TRBJ1-1; D possibly corresponds to TRBD1 (6 bases). This CDR3 is built from 12 residues. The germline V and J ends were trimmed by 9 bases and 6 bases, with 14 bases remaining between them. Germline values: CDR1 LNHDA, CDR2 SQIVND (reference sequence). The CDR3 reads CASIEGGSEAFF. The CDR3 nucleotides read TGTGCCAGCATAGAAGGGGGATCTGAAGCTTTCTTT.

This clone was seen a handful of times. The V and J genes are TRBV29-1 and TRBJ1-5; the D gene is possibly TRBD1 (6 bases). Trimming pared 6 bases from V and 3 bases from J, leaving 15 bases between. The germline V gene encodes CDR1 SQVTM and CDR2 ANQGSEA. The CDR3 length is 14 residues. DNA for the CDR3: TGCAGCGTAATACAGGGTGAAGTCAATCAGCCCCAGCATTTT. Protein: CSVIQGEVNQPQHF.

In DNA, the CDR3 is TGTGCCAGCAGCTTCCTTATGAGTGGTGAAGCTTTCTTT. This codes for CASSFLMSGEAFF. The chain combines TRBV7-2 with TRBJ1-1, with D unresolved. Germline lookup yields CDR1 SGHTA and CDR2 FQGNSA. The CDR3 extends over 13 amino acids. V lost 3 bases to trimming and J lost 7 bases, with 12 bases between them.

Concerning this clone itself: The same CDR3 also results from other DNA sequences found in this sample. The V call is TRBV29-1, the J call TRBJ2-7; possibly TRBD1 for D (6 bases). CDR1 is SQVTM and CDR2 is ANQGSEA in the germline V gene. This CDR3 is 11 amino acids long. Trimming shortened V by 3 bases and J by 3 bases, and 6 bases separated the two germline ends. DNA for the CDR3: TGCAGCGTTGAGGACAGCTACGAGCAGTACTTC. Translating gives CSVEDSYEQYF.

A remark on this clone: One end of the junction fails to match germline, which may point to a read error. V gene TRBV7-8 combines with J gene TRBJ1-1, with D unresolved. From germline, CDR1 is SGHVS and CDR2 FQNEAQ. This CDR3 has 10 amino acids. The CDR3 is CWLGNTEAFF. The CDR3 DNA is TGCTGGTTGGGGAACACTGAAGCTTTCTTT.

This clone appeared once. The V gene is TRBV4-1, the J gene TRBJ1-1; D remains ambiguous. This CDR3 contains 13 residues. Trimming took 0 bases from V and 11 from J, leaving 13 bases between them. Per germline, CDR1 MGHRA and CDR2 YSYEKL. CDR3 nucleotides: TGCGCCAGCAGCCAAGATCCGGAGGGAGAGGCTTTCTTT. Its translation is CASSQDPEGEAFF.

V usage is TRBV27 and J usage is TRBJ1-1, with a tentative D call TRBD1 (6 bases). The V and J ends lost 3 bases and 4 bases respectively, with 9 bases between them. The length of the CDR3 is 13 residues. Germline CDR1 is MNHEY and CDR2 is SMNVEV (reference sequence). The CDR3 DNA sequence: TGTGCCAGCAGTTTCGGGGGCCCCACTGAAGCTTTCTTT. It yields the protein CASSFGGPTEAFF.